A selection of T cell receptor beta chains follows, all from one sample in a study of shared clonotypes between healthy human individuals. Produced via immunoSEQ multiplex PCR; TCRdb's table is partial and in-frame only. The sample has some 700,000 clones, less than 95% seen once. Sequencing was carried out using memory CD8+ T cells from PBMCs. The receptors stem from a man younger than 35 in good health. Some clones in this sample may be carry-over from other donors' samples. The CDR3 runs from the conserved cysteine through the conserved F or W. The order of the fields is clone size, D gene, J gene, V gene, CDR3 protein, CDR3 DNA. D genes are given only for firm matches. Clone size appears in some rows only: once, few, many, or a class for an expanded clone.

>NA|NA|TRBJ2-1|TRBV6-5
CASNGWNEQFF
TGTGCCAGCAACGGGTGGAATGAGCAGTTCTTC
>NA|TRBD2|TRBJ2-3|TRBV5-1
CASSLAVSGSLADTQYF
TGCGCCAGCAGCTTGGCAGTGAGCGGGAGTCTAGCAGATACGCAGTATTTT
>NA|TRBD1|TRBJ1-1|TRBV23-1
CASSQPNRGPRNTEAFF
TGCGCCAGCAGTCAACCAAACAGGGGACCCAGGAACACTGAAGCTTTCTTT
>NA|NA|TRBJ2-1|TRBV11-2
CASSLAGGYNEQFF
TGTGCCAGCAGCTTAGCCGGGGGCTACAATGAGCAGTTCTTC
>NA|NA|TRBJ1-1|TRBV27
CASQGAWTEAFF
TGTGCCAGCCAAGGGGCGTGGACTGAAGCTTTCTTT
>NA|TRBD1|TRBJ1-5|TRBV4-3
CASSRITGGNQPQHF
TGCGCCAGCAGCCGAATAACAGGGGGCAATCAGCCCCAGCATTTT
>NA|NA|TRBJ2-3|TRBV6-4
CASSGGLWADTQYF
TGTGCCAGCAGCGGCGGACTTTGGGCAGATACGCAGTATTTT
>NA|NA|TRBJ2-3|TRBV15
CATSSFPGRTDTQYF
TGTGCCACCTCCTCCTTTCCGGGTCGCACAGATACGCAGTATTTT
>few|NA|TRBJ1-2|TRBV5-1
CASRSSTGYGYTF
TGCGCCAGCAGGAGTTCTACGGGCTATGGCTACACCTTC
>NA|NA|TRBJ1-1|TRBV19
CASSRGGLAEAFF
TGTGCCAGTAGTAGGGGAGGGTTGGCTGAAGCTTTCTTT
>NA|NA|TRBJ1-1|TRBV9
CASSLRDTEAFF
TGTGCCAGCAGCCTAAGGGATACTGAAGCTTTCTTT
>once|NA|TRBJ2-2|TRBV29-1
CSVELPLSGELFF
TGCAGCGTTGAACTGCCTTTATCCGGGGAGCTGTTTTTT
>many|NA|TRBJ2-7|TRBV6-6
CASSEGDYEQYF
TGTGCCAGCTCAGAAGGCGACTACGAGCAGTACTTC
>NA|NA|TRBJ2-7|TRBV30
CAWEGTADPYEQYF
TGTGCCTGGGAAGGCACAGCCGATCCCTACGAGCAGTACTTC
>NA|NA|TRBJ2-2|TRBV7-9
CASSWPGDTGELFF
TGTGCCAGCAGTTGGCCTGGGGACACCGGGGAGCTGTTTTTT
>NA|NA|TRBJ1-5|TRBV11-3
CASSPHPGRWHQPQHF
TGTGCCAGCAGCCCACACCCCGGACGTTGGCATCAGCCCCAGCATTTT
>NA|TRBD1|TRBJ2-2|TRBV27
CASSSYDRAKVGELFF
TGTGCCAGCAGTTCCTATGACAGGGCCAAGGTCGGGGAGCTGTTTTTT
>NA|NA|TRBJ1-5|TRBV6-5
CASSYRSGNQPQHF
TGTGCCAGCAGTTATCGGTCCGGCAATCAGCCCCAGCATTTT
>NA|NA|TRBJ1-1|TRBV27
CASSWLPMNTEAFF
TGTGCCAGCAGTTGGCTTCCCATGAACACTGAAGCTTTCTTT
>NA|TRBD1|TRBJ1-6|TRBV13
CASSSRGRSYNSPLHF
TGTGCCAGCAGCTCCAGGGGGCGATCCTATAATTCACCCCTCCACTTT
>NA|NA|TRBJ2-7|TRBV19
CASSIDRSDAYEQYF
TGTGCCAGTAGTATAGATCGGAGTGATGCCTACGAGCAGTACTTC
>NA|NA|TRBJ1-2|TRBV27
CASSLSPRAHGYTF
TGTGCCAGCAGTTTATCTCCCAGGGCCCATGGCTACACCTTC
>once|TRBD2|TRBJ2-1|TRBV5-1
CASSSILTGGPYNEQFF
TGCGCCAGCAGCTCTATCCTGACGGGGGGACCCTACAATGAGCAGTTCTTC
>NA|NA|TRBJ1-1|TRBV7-9
CASSLSQAGAFF
TGTGCCAGCAGCTTAAGCCAGGCCGGGGCTTTCTTT
>NA|TRBD2|TRBJ2-3|TRBV9
CASRPSAGGPGDTQYF
TGTGCCAGCAGGCCCTCAGCGGGAGGGCCGGGAGATACGCAGTATTTT
>NA|TRBD1|TRBJ2-7|TRBV23-1
CASSQSKNDRGGQYF
TGCGCCAGCAGTCAATCGAAAAACGACAGGGGTGGGCAGTACTTC
>NA|NA|TRBJ2-5|TRBV6-5
CASRTGTTHGTQYF
TGTGCCAGCAGAACCGGGACGACCCACGGGACCCAGTACTTC
>NA|NA|TRBJ2-1|TRBV9
CASSVGGGTLNEQFF
TGTGCCAGCAGCGTAGGGGGAGGCACCCTAAATGAGCAGTTCTTC
>NA|NA|TRBJ2-6|TRBV27
CASSPTGANVLTF
TGTGCCAGCAGCCCGACTGGGGCCAACGTCCTGACTTTC
>NA|NA|TRBJ2-7|TRBV14
CASSSRDWGYEQYF
TGTGCCAGCAGCTCCCGGGACTGGGGATACGAGCAGTACTTC
>once|NA|TRBJ2-2|TRBV5-1
CASSFVAANTGELFF
TGCGCCAGCAGCTTCGTGGCAGCGAACACCGGGGAGCTGTTTTTT
>NA|NA|TRBJ2-7|TRBV10-2
CASSESTGYEQYF
TGCGCCAGCAGTGAGTCGACGGGATACGAGCAGTACTTC
>NA|NA|TRBJ2-1|TRBV6-5
CASSYTENNEQFF
TGTGCCAGCAGTTACACCGAAAACAATGAGCAGTTCTTC
>NA|NA|TRBJ1-3|TRBV6-6
CASSFPDGFSGNTIYF
TGTGCCAGCAGTTTCCCGGACGGTTTCTCTGGAAACACCATATATTTT
>NA|TRBD1|TRBJ1-2|TRBV6-1
CASSRGDRAGYTF
TGTGCCAGCAGCCGGGGGGACAGGGCTGGCTACACCTTC
>NA|NA|TRBJ1-4|TRBV13
CASSLGGTKGEKLFF
TGTGCCAGCAGCTTAGGAGGGACCAAGGGGGAAAAACTGTTTTTT
>NA|NA|TRBJ1-4|TRBV5-6
CASSLIGEINEKLFF
TGTGCCAGCAGCTTGATTGGGGAGATTAATGAAAAACTGTTTTTT
>NA|NA|TRBJ1-5|TRBV27
CASSPRTSSNQPQHF
TGTGCCAGCAGTCCCCGGACGTCAAGCAATCAGCCCCAGCATTTT
>NA|NA|TRBJ1-2|TRBV2
CASDAPAPLFNYGYTF
TGTGCCAGTGATGCCCCCGCCCCTCTGTTTAACTATGGCTACACCTTC
>NA|TRBD1|TRBJ2-1|TRBV5-1
CASSYSTGVYNEQFF
TGCGCCAGCAGCTACTCGACAGGGGTCTACAATGAGCAGTTCTTC
>NA|NA|TRBJ2-7|TRBV9
CASSATVQREQYF
TGTGCCAGCAGCGCAACCGTTCAGAGGGAGCAGTACTTC
>NA|NA|TRBJ2-2|TRBV18
CASSQEDSQNTGELFF
TGTGCCAGCTCACAGGAAGACTCACAGAACACCGGGGAGCTGTTTTTT
>NA|NA|TRBJ2-7|TRBV6-1
CASSEGYGYEQYF
TGTGCCAGCAGTGAAGGCTACGGCTACGAGCAGTACTTC
>NA|NA|TRBJ2-7|TRBV11-2
CASSFQAVPSYEQYF
TGTGCCAGCAGCTTCCAGGCGGTACCCTCCTACGAGCAGTACTTC
>NA|TRBD2|TRBJ2-3|TRBV4-3
CASSQDRLAGATDTQYF
TGCGCCAGCAGCCAAGATCGGCTAGCGGGAGCCACAGATACGCAGTATTTT
>NA|TRBD1|TRBJ2-5|TRBV5-1
CASSLGTAKETQYF
TGCGCCAGCAGCCTCGGGACAGCCAAGGAGACCCAGTACTTC
>NA|NA|TRBJ1-2|TRBV11-3
CASSHPIGQPGYTF
TGTGCCAGCAGCCACCCCATCGGGCAACCGGGCTACACCTTC
>NA|TRBD1|TRBJ1-1|TRBV6-5
CASTQGAGTEAFF
TGTGCCAGCACCCAGGGGGCTGGGACTGAAGCTTTCTTT
>NA|NA|TRBJ1-1|TRBV6-5
CASSDWTANTEAFF
TGTGCCAGCAGCGATTGGACCGCCAACACTGAAGCTTTCTTT
>NA|TRBD1|TRBJ1-2|TRBV7-6
CASSSLMDRGGGYTF
TGTGCCAGCAGCTCACTCATGGACAGGGGAGGAGGCTACACCTTC
>few|NA|TRBJ1-1|TRBV28
CASSFSGNTEAFF
TGTGCCAGCAGTTTCTCAGGGAACACTGAAGCTTTCTTT
>many|NA|TRBJ1-2|TRBV19
CASSMVAGINGYTF
TGTGCCAGTAGTATGGTCGCCGGGATAAATGGCTACACCTTC
>NA|NA|TRBJ2-1|TRBV29-1
CSVVSPLSSYNEQFF
TGCAGCGTCGTATCCCCTCTAAGCTCCTACAATGAGCAGTTCTTC
>NA|NA|TRBJ2-7|TRBV4-2
CASSQGLSYEQYF
TGTGCCAGCAGCCAAGGGCTTTCCTACGAGCAGTACTTC